Below, 7 T cell receptor beta chains from the same sample are listed, as sequenced in a study of Tregs in tolerant kidney transplant recipients. TCRdb's table, derived via immunoSEQ multiplex PCR, lists solely in-frame clones and lacks some. Its table lists roughly 30,000 clones. This specimen was CD8+ T cells from blood, taken before the transplant. The receptors were gathered from a human donor who received a combined kidney and bone marrow transplant.

Of note for this clone: The read terminates 3 residues before the CDR3 end, so the remaining end is supplied by the germline J gene. The V and J genes are TRBV14 and TRBJ2-2; TRBD2 agrees at 7 bases. J lost 6 bases, V lost 1 base, and 2 bases had no gene match. The CDR3 spans 14 residues. CDR1 is SGHDN and CDR2 is FVKESK in the germline V gene. The part of the CDR3 DNA that was read is TGTGCCAGCAGCCAAGTTCGGGGGGCCGGGGAG. Amino acid sequence: CASSQVRGAGE. The CDR3 in full is CASSQVRGAGELFF. Filled out from reference TRBV14 and TRBJ2-2, the complete variable domain reads EAGVTQFPSHSVIEKGQTVTLRCDPISGHDNLYWYRRVMGKEIKFLLHFVKESKQDESGMPNNRFLAERTGGTYSTLKVQPAELEDSGVYFCASSQVRGAGELFFGEGSRLTVL.

About this clone itself: The read halts 3 residues ahead of the CDR3 end, with the missing end drawn from the germline J gene. This chain connects TRBV19 to TRBJ2-4; 11 nucleotides match TRBD1. CDR3 length equals 15 residues. CDR1 and CDR2 from the germline V gene are LNHDA and SQIVND (reference sequence). V shed 3 bases, J shed 7 bases, and the junction held 5 bases outside the gene matches. Here the CDR3 reads CASSIADRGPNIQYF. The sequenced CDR3 bases are TGTGCCAGTAGTATTGCGGACAGGGGGCCTAACATT.

About this clone itself: Sequencing ends 3 residues short of the CDR3 end; the germline J gene provides the rest. The rearrangement joins TRBV20-1 to TRBJ1-5; 11 bases align to TRBD1. V trimming: 0 bases; J trimming: 3 bases; junction bases outside the gene matches: 7. Germline lookup yields CDR1 DFQATT and CDR2 SNEGSKA (reference sequence). The CDR3 contains 17 residues. The CDR3 region is CSARDRDRGTNNQPQHF. The CDR3 bases that were read are TGCAGTGCTAGAGATAGGGACAGGGGGACTAACAATCAGCCC.

Concerning this clone: The DNA ends 3 residues before the CDR3 does, and the rest of the CDR3 is filled in from the germline J gene. V usage is TRBV27 and J usage is TRBJ2-1; tentative D call: TRBD1 (5 bases). The CDR3 extends over 15 amino acids. Germline V lookup: CDR1 MNHEY, CDR2 SMNVEV (reference sequence). V was cut by 9 bases and J by 5 bases, with 20 bases left in between. The sequenced CDR3 bases are TGTGCCAGTAGAAAGGGGCTATTCCGTAACAATGAG. It is translated as CASRKGLFRNNE. The CDR3 reads in full as CASRKGLFRNNEQFF.

About this clone: The read ends 3 residues early relative to the CDR3; the germline J gene fills the gap. J is TRBJ1-2 and V is TRBV6-1, with a possible D match to TRBD1 (6 bases). The germline gives CDR1 MNHNS, CDR2 SASEGT. This CDR3 is built from 13 residues. Trimming pared 3 bases from V and 5 bases from J, leaving 10 bases between. The CDR3 bases that were read are TGTGCCAGCAGTGATTGGACAGAATATGGC. Translated, it gives CASSDWTEYG. The whole CDR3 sequence is CASSDWTEYGYTF.

The CDR3 DNA, read in part, is TGTGCCAGCAGCTCCGACAAGAACACTGAA. It is translated as CASSSDKNTE. The complete CDR3 protein is CASSSDKNTEAFF. The chain has TRBV11-2 and TRBJ1-1; D ambiguous. The read ends 3 residues before the CDR3 terminus; that terminus is restored from the germline J gene. Germline V CDR1 and CDR2: SGHAT, FQNNGV. The V and J ends lost 4 bases and 1 base respectively, with 7 bases between them. The CDR3 has 13 amino acids.

As concerns this clone: The missing CDR3 end, 3 residues past where the read stops, is filled in from the germline J gene. The V gene is TRBV14, the J gene TRBJ1-1; possibly TRBD1 for D (6 bases). Germline CDR1 and CDR2: SGHDN and FVKESK. The CDR3 loop spans 13 amino acids. Partial CDR3 DNA: TGTGCCAGCAGCCAAGAAAACAGGGTGGAA. Its translation is CASSQENRVE. The CDR3 reads in full as CASSQENRVEAFF.